The source of this TCR beta chain is a study of blood T cell repertoires in COVID-19. The overall study: There were acute and convalescent COVID-19 samples, and they came from the United States, Italy and Spain. T cells, B-cell-depleted T cells, or PBMCs supplied cDNA or gDNA.

In the original workflow: Quantification of nucleated cells was approximated via reference gene primer amplification. Here immunoSEQ multiplex PCR was the method, and the copy in TCRdb shows in-frame clones only, minus some. V and J calls and clone size are as listed in that table; D and trimming were resolved from the DNA. There are roughly 140,000 clones in the sample; roughly 84% occur only once, and 9.5% to 13% lies in the top ten. Between the trimmed V and J ends, which lost 1 base and 0 bases, there was a span of 4 bases. Per the germline V gene, CDR1 is LGHNA and CDR2 is YSLEER. The CDR3 spans 14 residues.

The sample comprised peripheral blood. The chain carries TRBV4-3 and TRBJ1-3; no clear D gene. The TCR was taken from a man aged 55 to 69 with active or convalescent COVID-19. The CDR3 reads CASSQGHSGNTIYF. CDR3 bases: TGCGCCAGCAGCCAAGGACACTCTGGAAACACCATATATTTT.